This is a list of T cell receptor beta chains from one sample in a study of regulatory T cells in long-lasting Graves disease. TCRdb passed the multiplex PCR reads through MiXCR, listing each CDR3 protein once. The sample shows approximately 400,000 distinct CDR3 sequences, roughly 23% of them seen only once. This sample comprised peripheral blood mononuclear cells (PBMCs), obtained when the disease was refractory, from a patient treated with antithyroid drugs. The receptors here all came from a woman between 40 and 50 years old with Graves disease. CDR3s include the opening cysteine and the closing phenylalanine or tryptophan. The D gene is left open where the match is weak. A row's size may be missing; if present it is once, few, many or a size class.

j_call d_call clone_size v_call cdr3_nt cdr3_aa
TRBJ1-4 . few TRBV20-1 TGCAGTGCTAGCGAACTCAGGGCAACTAATGAAAAACTGTTTTTT CSASELRATNEKLFF
TRBJ2-7 TRBD1 . TRBV5-1 TGCGCCAGCAGCCCTGGAGGGACAGGCGTGGAGCAGTACTTC CASSPGGTGVEQYF
TRBJ2-5 . few TRBV5-1 TGCGCCAGCAGCTTGATTCCCCAAAAGGAAGAGACCCAGTACTTC CASSLIPQKEETQYF
TRBJ2-1 . . TRBV3-1 TGTGCCAGCAGTCAGTGGACTGGCCCCAATGAGCAGTTCTTC CASSQWTGPNEQFF
TRBJ2-1 TRBD2 . TRBV3-1 TGTGCCAGCAGCCAAGGGGGACTAGCGGCCTACAATGAGCAGTTCTTC CASSQGGLAAYNEQFF
TRBJ2-7 . many TRBV12-3/TRBV12-4 TGTGCCAGCAGCCGCACAAGGGGGTACCGCTACGAGCAGTACTTC CASSRTRGYRYEQYF
TRBJ2-7 . many TRBV2 TGTGCCAGCCACCGCTCCTCCTACGAGCAGTACTTC CASHRSSYEQYF
TRBJ2-3 . . TRBV12-3/TRBV12-4 TGTGCCAGCAGCGGGGCGGGCCCTACAGATACGCAGTATTTT CASSGAGPTDTQYF
TRBJ1-2 TRBD1 . TRBV28 TGTGCCAGCAGCAAGACCGGGACAGGGGTGGGCTACACCTTC CASSKTGTGVGYTF
TRBJ2-2 . many TRBV12-3/TRBV12-4 TGTGCCAGCAGTTTATGGAACACCGGGGAGCTGTTTTTT CASSLWNTGELFF
TRBJ2-7 . many TRBV6-5 TGTGCCAGCAGTTACTCGGCCGCGGGTCCTGTCTACGAGCAGTACTTC CASSYSAAGPVYEQYF
TRBJ2-7 TRBD1 many TRBV27 TGTGCCAGCCGACAGGGAAGGGAGTCCTACGAGCAGTACTTC CASRQGRESYEQYF
TRBJ2-5 . . TRBV7-6 TGTGCCAGCAGCCAAAACAGGGCAGAGACCCAGTACTTC CASSQNRAETQYF
TRBJ1-2 . . TRBV3-1 TGTGCCAGCAGCCAGCGCTTCCGGGAACAAAGTCATGGCTACACCTTC CASSQRFREQSHGYTF
TRBJ2-5 . many TRBV6-2/TRBV6-3 TGTGCCAGCAGTTTTGGGCAGACCGGGTCGACCCAGTACTTC CASSFGQTGSTQYF
TRBJ2-2 TRBD2 many TRBV28 TGTGCCAGCAGTTTTAGGGATTGGGGACTAGCGGGATCCGGGGAGCTGTTTTTT CASSFRDWGLAGSGELFF
TRBJ2-5 TRBD2 . TRBV9 TGTGCCAGCAGCACAGCCGAAGGACTAGCGAACCAAGAGACCCAGTACTTC CASSTAEGLANQETQYF
TRBJ1-3 . . TRBV6-1 TGTGCCAGCCTTCTCACCGGGTCCTCTGGAAACACCATATATTTT CASLLTGSSGNTIYF
TRBJ2-7 . . TRBV6-2/TRBV6-3 TGTGCCAGCGGAAGAGGACAGAACTCCTACGAGCAGTACTTC CASGRGQNSYEQYF
TRBJ2-4 . once TRBV2 TGTGCCAGCAGTGCAACCGTCGGGACTTCGTCGTACTTC CASSATVGTSSYF
TRBJ2-7 . . TRBV10-1 TGCGCCAGCAGTGAGTCCCACCCAGGACCCTCCTACGAGCAGTACTTC CASSESHPGPSYEQYF
TRBJ2-7 TRBD1 few TRBV6-2/TRBV6-3 TGTGCCAGCAGTGTTTGGACAGGGGGCATCTACGAGCAGTACTTC CASSVWTGGIYEQYF
TRBJ2-7 . . TRBV3-1 TGTGCCAGCAGCCAAAGGTGGGGGGCCGGCTACGAGCAGTACTTC CASSQRWGAGYEQYF
TRBJ2-1 TRBD2 . TRBV11-3 TGTGCCAGCAGCTTAAGGCTAGCGGGAGGGCTTGATGAGCAGTTCTTC CASSLRLAGGLDEQFF
TRBJ2-7 . . TRBV7-9 TGTGCCAGCAGCTTACCACCGGCAGCCTCAGCCCCCGAGCAGTACTTC CASSLPPAASAPEQYF
TRBJ1-6 . . TRBV4-1 TGCGCCAGCAGCCTACCCGTCCGGGAGCCACCCCTCCACTTT CASSLPVREPPLHF
TRBJ2-3 . . TRBV6-1 TGTGCCAGCAGCGGCGGAACTAGCACAGATACGCAGTATTTT CASSGGTSTDTQYF
TRBJ1-6 . . TRBV20-1 TGCAGTGCTAGAGATGGACAGCTAGTTAATTCACCCCTCCACTTT CSARDGQLVNSPLHF
TRBJ2-6 TRBD1 many TRBV6-1 TGTGCCAGCAGACGAACAGGGGGGTCTGGGGCCAACGTCCTGACTTTC CASRRTGGSGANVLTF
TRBJ1-6 . many TRBV28 TGTGCCAGCAGTTTACCTCCAGTCGTTAATTCACCCCTCCACTTT CASSLPPVVNSPLHF
TRBJ2-3 TRBD2 . TRBV12-3/TRBV12-4 TGTGCCAGCAGTCTAACCAACCTACTAGCGGCTAGCACAGATACGCAGTATTTT CASSLTNLLAASTDTQYF
TRBJ1-1 . . TRBV12-3/TRBV12-4 TGTGCCAGCATTTCTACAGCCTGGGGACGGACTGAAGCTTTCTTT CASISTAWGRTEAFF
TRBJ2-4 TRBD1 many TRBV28 TGTGCCAGCAGTCCGTTGGGACAGGACAAAAACATTCAGTACTTC CASSPLGQDKNIQYF
TRBJ2-5 TRBD2 many TRBV28 TGTGCCAGCAATGGGGCTAGCGGGGTACAAGAGACCCAGTACTTC CASNGASGVQETQYF
TRBJ1-4 . . TRBV7-9 TGTGCCAGCAGCGCCCCCTCCGATGAAAAACTGTTTTTT CASSAPSDEKLFF
TRBJ2-7 . . TRBV28 TGTGTCAGCAGTTACAGGAGAGCCTCCTACGAGCAGTACTTC CVSSYRRASYEQYF